This record concerns one TCR beta chain sequence. Germline V lookup: CDR1 MNHEY, CDR2 SVGAGI. The CDR3 contains 16 residues. The trim removed 4 bases at V and 7 bases at J, leaving 16 bases unmatched. This entry belongs to a study of T cells in Graves' hyperthyroidism and ophthalmopathy. What was amplified from RNA transcripts were TCR beta CDR3 regions. Using the HTBI primer set, a first-round RT-PCR was run on the TCR CDR3. MiXCR was run by TCRdb on the multiplex PCR reads, yielding one entry per CDR3 protein. The sample holds fewer than 450,000 distinct CDR3 sequences; around 18% are singletons and the top ten take 40%.

The chain is built from TRBV6-5 and TRBJ2-7; 7 positions agree with TRBD1. The receptor was isolated from a man aged 18 to 29 with Graves' ophthalmopathy. Source material: blood. The CDR3, as DNA: TGTGCCAGCAGTTCGCACACTTTTACAGGGGTAGGGGAGCAGTACTTC. Encoded protein: CASSSHTFTGVGEQYF.